The present entry profiles one T cell receptor beta chain with its context. Its target is unknown. The record originates from a study of T-cell memory formation after mild COVID-19. The CDR3 spans 17 residues. Unmatched junction bases numbered 9, after V lost 6 bases and J lost 1 base. The germline V gene encodes CDR1 MNHEY and CDR2 SVGAGI. TCRdb passed the 5' RACE reads through MiXCR, listing each CDR3 protein once. The data show 450,000 to 650,000 distinct CDR3 sequences, more than 15% seen once. Study findings and constraints: Proof of SARS-CoV-2 specificity was absent for the second-wave clones that crested on day 37.

Sequenced input: PBMCs or a T cell subset sorted from them (not recorded which). The V and J genes are TRBV6-5 and TRBJ2-1; 10 bases match TRBD2. The receptor was derived from an adult woman who had mild COVID-19 (a few samples of this study predate the infection). Cell type and time point are not known. DNA of the CDR3: TGTGCCAGCAGCCCTCTCCGTAGCGGGGGGTCCTACAATGAGCAGTTCTTC. Translated: CASSPLRSGGSYNEQFF.